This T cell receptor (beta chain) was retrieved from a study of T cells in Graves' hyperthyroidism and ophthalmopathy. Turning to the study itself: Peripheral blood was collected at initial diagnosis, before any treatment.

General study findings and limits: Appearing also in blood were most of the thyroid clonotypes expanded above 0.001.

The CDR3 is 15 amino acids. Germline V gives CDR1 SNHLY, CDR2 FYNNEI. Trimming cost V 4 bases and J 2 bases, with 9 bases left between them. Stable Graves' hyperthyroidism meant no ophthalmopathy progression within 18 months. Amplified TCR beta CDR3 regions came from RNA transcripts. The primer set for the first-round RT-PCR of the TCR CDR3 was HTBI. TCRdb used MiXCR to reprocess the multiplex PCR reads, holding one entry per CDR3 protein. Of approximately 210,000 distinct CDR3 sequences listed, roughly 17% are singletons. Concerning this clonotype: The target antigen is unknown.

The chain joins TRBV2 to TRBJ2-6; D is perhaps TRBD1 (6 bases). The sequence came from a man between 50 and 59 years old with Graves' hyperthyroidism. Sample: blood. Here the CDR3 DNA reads TGTGCCAGCAGTGTTACAGGGCCTGGGGCCAACGTCCTGACTTTC. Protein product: CASSVTGPGANVLTF. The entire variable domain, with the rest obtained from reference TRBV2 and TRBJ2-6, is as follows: EPEVTQTPSHQVTQMGQEVILRCVPISNHLYFYWYRQILGQKVEFLVSFYNNEISEKSEIFDDQFSVERPDGSNFTLKIRSTKLEDSAMYFCASSVTGPGANVLTFGAGSRLTVL.